These T cell receptor beta chains were read from a single sample in a study of blood T cell repertoires in COVID-19. Only in-frame clones appear in the TCRdb table, and some are missing; sequencing was by immunoSEQ multiplex PCR. This sample yields about 45,000 clones, of which roughly nine tenths are seen a single time; approximately 0.35% belongs to the top ten. The sequenced sample was peripheral blood. These TCRs come from a man aged 45-65 years with COVID-19, enrolled during active disease. Both conserved end residues are part of each CDR3.

j_gene: TRBJ1-2; v_gene: TRBV6-5; CDR3aa: CASTQGVPPYGYTF
j_gene: TRBJ2-1; v_gene: TRBV9; CDR3aa: CASSVRTAYNEQFF
j_gene: TRBJ1-1; v_gene: TRBV29-1; CDR3aa: CSVVQGQTNTEAFF
j_gene: TRBJ1-1; v_gene: TRBV28; CDR3aa: CASSAPGQGFMNTEAFF
j_gene: TRBJ2-7; v_gene: TRBV7-2; CDR3aa: CAAGGGLAGGSPYEQYF
j_gene: TRBJ1-3; v_gene: TRBV27; CDR3aa: CASSFKGGNTIYF
j_gene: TRBJ2-3; v_gene: TRBV29-1; CDR3aa: CSVEDAAGVTDTQYF
j_gene: TRBJ1-5; v_gene: TRBV5-1; CDR3aa: CASSLSGQDNQPQHF
j_gene: TRBJ2-2; v_gene: TRBV19; CDR3aa: CASSIDTGELFF
j_gene: TRBJ2-2; v_gene: TRBV4-2; CDR3aa: CASASGVNTGELFF
j_gene: TRBJ2-7; v_gene: TRBV25-1; CDR3aa: CASSDVRINIYEQYF
j_gene: TRBJ2-2; v_gene: TRBV14; CDR3aa: CASSSDPGTGGPGELFF
j_gene: TRBJ2-1; v_gene: TRBV4-1; CDR3aa: CASRVLATYNEQFF
j_gene: TRBJ2-1; v_gene: TRBV10-3; CDR3aa: CAISGLTGAEQFF
j_gene: TRBJ2-6; v_gene: TRBV4-1; CDR3aa: CASSRQSSGANVLTF
j_gene: TRBJ2-3; v_gene: TRBV6-5; CDR3aa: CASSLYMQDTQYF
j_gene: TRBJ1-1; v_gene: TRBV28; CDR3aa: CASSFGQEDTEAFF
j_gene: TRBJ1-3; v_gene: TRBV11-2; CDR3aa: CASSSQGNTIYF
j_gene: TRBJ2-7; v_gene: TRBV5-1; CDR3aa: CASRSTSSWDEQYF
j_gene: TRBJ2-1; v_gene: TRBV7-9; CDR3aa: CASSGTVSYNEQFF
j_gene: TRBJ2-1; v_gene: TRBV14; CDR3aa: CASSLPPSVSSYNEQFF
j_gene: TRBJ2-5; v_gene: TRBV11-2; CDR3aa: CASSPKGRVAEETQYF
j_gene: TRBJ2-1; v_gene: TRBV2; CDR3aa: CASSGRQGLSDRNEQFF
j_gene: TRBJ2-2; v_gene: TRBV28; CDR3aa: CASTSGTRELFF
j_gene: TRBJ1-3; v_gene: TRBV5-8; CDR3aa: CASSLGTIQGNTIYF
j_gene: TRBJ2-1; v_gene: TRBV5-1; CDR3aa: CASSEEQGTNNEQFF
j_gene: TRBJ2-1; v_gene: TRBV7-9; CDR3aa: CASSLASGSGEQFF
j_gene: TRBJ2-2; v_gene: TRBV19; CDR3aa: CASSVGTSHTGELFF
j_gene: TRBJ2-7; v_gene: TRBV7-9; CDR3aa: CASSLGAGESYEQYF
j_gene: TRBJ1-4; v_gene: TRBV11-2; CDR3aa: CASSQQGAFNEKLFF
j_gene: TRBJ1-3; v_gene: TRBV5-8; CDR3aa: CASSSGGHSGNTIYF
j_gene: TRBJ1-1; v_gene: TRBV2; CDR3aa: CASSEGLAFF
j_gene: TRBJ2-3; v_gene: TRBV5-4; CDR3aa: CASSLALVAADTQYF
j_gene: TRBJ2-7; v_gene: TRBV7-2; CDR3aa: CASSLWRHTYEQYF
j_gene: TRBJ2-2; v_gene: TRBV9; CDR3aa: CASSVTSSNTGELFF
j_gene: TRBJ2-1; v_gene: TRBV4-1; CDR3aa: CASSQGTGYFEQFF
j_gene: TRBJ1-3; v_gene: TRBV15; CDR3aa: CATSRVSGVANTIYF
j_gene: TRBJ1-1; v_gene: TRBV5-6; CDR3aa: CASSLQGVTEAFF
j_gene: TRBJ2-1; v_gene: TRBV20-1; CDR3aa: CSASESSGVSYNEQFF
j_gene: TRBJ1-3; v_gene: TRBV4-1; CDR3aa: CASSQERAGSGNTIYF
j_gene: TRBJ1-1; v_gene: TRBV2; CDR3aa: CASSGDREGRNTEAFF
j_gene: TRBJ2-3; v_gene: TRBV7-2; CDR3aa: CASSLAPGAGDTQYF
j_gene: TRBJ1-5; v_gene: TRBV6-5; CDR3aa: CASSNRDRLNQPQHF
j_gene: TRBJ2-4; v_gene: TRBV7-9; CDR3aa: CASSLGARIAKNIQYF
j_gene: TRBJ2-7; v_gene: TRBV27; CDR3aa: CASRLAGGPVYEQYF
j_gene: TRBJ1-5; v_gene: TRBV12-5; CDR3aa: CASGLDYNQPQHF
j_gene: TRBJ2-5; v_gene: TRBV27; CDR3aa: CASSLFPRGPTSGRALGETQYF
j_gene: TRBJ2-2; v_gene: TRBV29-1; CDR3aa: CSVAGLAGPPNTGELFF
j_gene: TRBJ2-1; v_gene: TRBV11-2; CDR3aa: CASSLGRVDNEQFF
j_gene: TRBJ2-1; v_gene: TRBV20-1; CDR3aa: CSAARSNEQFF
j_gene: TRBJ2-1; v_gene: TRBV27; CDR3aa: CASSLRREANNEQFF
j_gene: TRBJ2-3; v_gene: TRBV4-2; CDR3aa: CASSQGLAGDSTDTQYF
j_gene: TRBJ2-5; v_gene: TRBV28; CDR3aa: CASSRGQGRETQYF
j_gene: TRBJ2-5; v_gene: TRBV30; CDR3aa: CAWSVTTQETQYF
j_gene: TRBJ2-4; v_gene: TRBV19; CDR3aa: CASRTLAKNIQYF